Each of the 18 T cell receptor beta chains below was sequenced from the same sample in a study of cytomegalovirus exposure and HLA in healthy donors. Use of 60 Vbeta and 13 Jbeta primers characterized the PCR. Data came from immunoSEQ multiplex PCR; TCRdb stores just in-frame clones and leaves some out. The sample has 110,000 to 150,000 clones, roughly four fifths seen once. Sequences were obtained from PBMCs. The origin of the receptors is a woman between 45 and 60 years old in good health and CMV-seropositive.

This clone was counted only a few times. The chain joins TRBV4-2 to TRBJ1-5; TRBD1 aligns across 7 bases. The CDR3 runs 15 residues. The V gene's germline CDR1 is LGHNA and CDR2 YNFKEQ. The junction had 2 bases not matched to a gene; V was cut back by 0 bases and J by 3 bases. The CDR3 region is CASSQEKGANQPQHF. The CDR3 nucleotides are TGTGCCAGCAGCCAAGAAAAGGGGGCCAATCAGCCCCAGCATTTT.

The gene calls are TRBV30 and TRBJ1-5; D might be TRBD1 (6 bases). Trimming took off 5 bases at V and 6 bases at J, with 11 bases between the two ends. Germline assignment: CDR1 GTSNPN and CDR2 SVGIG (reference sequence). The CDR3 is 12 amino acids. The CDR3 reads CAWQTGIQPQHF. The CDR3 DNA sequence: TGTGCCTGGCAAACAGGGATTCAGCCCCAGCATTTT.

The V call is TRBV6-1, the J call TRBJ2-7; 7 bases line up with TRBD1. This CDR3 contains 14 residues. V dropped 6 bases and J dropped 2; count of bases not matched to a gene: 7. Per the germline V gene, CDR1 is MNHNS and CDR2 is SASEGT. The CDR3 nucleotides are TGTGCCAGCAGCCAGTTACAGGGGCCCTACGAGCAGTACTTC. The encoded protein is CASSQLQGPYEQYF.

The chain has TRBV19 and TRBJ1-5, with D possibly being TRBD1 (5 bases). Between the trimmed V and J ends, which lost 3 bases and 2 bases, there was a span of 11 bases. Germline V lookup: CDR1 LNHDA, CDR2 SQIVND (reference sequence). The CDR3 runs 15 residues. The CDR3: CASSILGGGNQPQHF. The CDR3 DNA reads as TGTGCCAGTAGTATTCTGGGGGGGGGCAATCAGCCCCAGCATTTT.

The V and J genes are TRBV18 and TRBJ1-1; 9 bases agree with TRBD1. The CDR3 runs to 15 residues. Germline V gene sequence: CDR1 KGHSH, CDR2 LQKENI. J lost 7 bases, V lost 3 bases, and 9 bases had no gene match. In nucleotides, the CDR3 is TGTGCCAGCTCACCCTCCCTGGACAGGGGCTATGAAGCTTTCTTT. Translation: CASSPSLDRGYEAFF.

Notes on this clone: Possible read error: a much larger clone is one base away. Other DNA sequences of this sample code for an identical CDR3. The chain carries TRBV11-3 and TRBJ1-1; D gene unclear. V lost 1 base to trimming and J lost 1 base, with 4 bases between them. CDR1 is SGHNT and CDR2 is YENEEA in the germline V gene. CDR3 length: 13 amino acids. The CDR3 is CASSLGRNTEAFF. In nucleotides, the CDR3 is TGTGCCAGCAGCTTAGGGAGGAACACTGAAGCTTTCTTT.

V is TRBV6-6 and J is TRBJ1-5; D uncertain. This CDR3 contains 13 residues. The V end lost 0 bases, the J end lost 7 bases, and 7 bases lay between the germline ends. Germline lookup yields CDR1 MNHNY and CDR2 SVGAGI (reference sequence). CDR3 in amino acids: CASSYSTGQPQHF. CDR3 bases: TGTGCCAGCAGTTACTCGACTGGCCAGCCCCAGCATTTT.

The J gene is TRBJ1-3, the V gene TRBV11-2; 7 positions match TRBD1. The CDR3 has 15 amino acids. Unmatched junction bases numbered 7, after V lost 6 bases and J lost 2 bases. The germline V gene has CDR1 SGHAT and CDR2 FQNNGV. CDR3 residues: CASRKIQGTGNTIYF. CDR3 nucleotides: TGTGCCAGCAGAAAAATACAGGGGACTGGAAACACCATATATTTT.

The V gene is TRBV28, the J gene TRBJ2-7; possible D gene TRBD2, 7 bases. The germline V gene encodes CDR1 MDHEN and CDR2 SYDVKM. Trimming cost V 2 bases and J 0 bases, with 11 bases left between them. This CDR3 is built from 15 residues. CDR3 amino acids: CASSLRGGTSYEQYF. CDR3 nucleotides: TGTGCCAGCAGTTTAAGGGGGGGGACCTCCTACGAGCAGTACTTC.

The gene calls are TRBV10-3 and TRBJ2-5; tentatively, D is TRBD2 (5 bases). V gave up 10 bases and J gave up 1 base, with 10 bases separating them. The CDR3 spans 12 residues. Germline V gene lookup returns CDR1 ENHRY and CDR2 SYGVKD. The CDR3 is CATSAVQETQYF. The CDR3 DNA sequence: TGTGCCACCTCAGCGGTCCAAGAGACCCAGTACTTC.

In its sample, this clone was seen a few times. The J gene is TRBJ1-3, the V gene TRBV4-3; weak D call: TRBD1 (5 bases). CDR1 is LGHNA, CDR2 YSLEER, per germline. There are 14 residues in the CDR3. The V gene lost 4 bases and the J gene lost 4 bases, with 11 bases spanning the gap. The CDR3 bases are TGCGCCAGCAGCCTCCAGGGTAGCGGAAACACCATATATTTT. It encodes CASSLQGSGNTIYF.

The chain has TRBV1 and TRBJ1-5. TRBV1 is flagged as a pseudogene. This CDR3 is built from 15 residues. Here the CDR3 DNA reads TGCACCAGCAGCCAAGATCTCGATGCGGGTCAGCCCCAGCATTTT. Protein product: CTSSQDLDAGQPQHF.

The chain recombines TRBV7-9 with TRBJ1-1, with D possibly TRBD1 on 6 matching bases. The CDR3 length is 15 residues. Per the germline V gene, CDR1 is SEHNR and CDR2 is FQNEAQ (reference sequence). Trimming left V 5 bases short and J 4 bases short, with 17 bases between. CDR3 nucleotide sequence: TGTGCCAGCAGCAACCGGGGGGGAGGGGGCACTGAAGCTTTCTTT. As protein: CASSNRGGGGTEAFF.

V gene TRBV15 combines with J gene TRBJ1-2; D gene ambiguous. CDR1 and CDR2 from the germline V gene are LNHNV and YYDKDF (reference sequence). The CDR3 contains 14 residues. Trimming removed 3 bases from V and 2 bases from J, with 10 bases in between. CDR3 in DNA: TGTGCCACCAGCAGGCCGGGAGTCAACTATGGCTACACCTTC. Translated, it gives CATSRPGVNYGYTF. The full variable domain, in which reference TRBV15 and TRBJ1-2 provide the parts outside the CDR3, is DAMVIQNPRYQVTQFGKPVTLSCSQTLNHNVMYWYQQKSSQAPKLLFHYYDKDFNNEADTPDNFQSRRPNTSFCFLDIRSPGLGDTAMYLCATSRPGVNYGYTFGSGTRLTVV.

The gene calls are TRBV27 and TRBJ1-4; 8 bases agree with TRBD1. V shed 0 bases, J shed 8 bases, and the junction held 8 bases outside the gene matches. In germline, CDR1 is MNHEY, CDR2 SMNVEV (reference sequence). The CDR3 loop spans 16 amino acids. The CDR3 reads CASSLSQGAGEEKLFF. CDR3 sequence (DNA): TGTGCCAGCAGTTTATCGCAGGGGGCTGGCGAGGAAAAACTGTTTTTT.

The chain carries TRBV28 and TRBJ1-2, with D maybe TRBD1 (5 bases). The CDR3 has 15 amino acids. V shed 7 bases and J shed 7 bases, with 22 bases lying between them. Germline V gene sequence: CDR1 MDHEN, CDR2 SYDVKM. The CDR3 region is CASTPPVGGWGGYTF. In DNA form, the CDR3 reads TGTGCCAGCACCCCCCCTGTGGGGGGGTGGGGTGGCTACACCTTC.

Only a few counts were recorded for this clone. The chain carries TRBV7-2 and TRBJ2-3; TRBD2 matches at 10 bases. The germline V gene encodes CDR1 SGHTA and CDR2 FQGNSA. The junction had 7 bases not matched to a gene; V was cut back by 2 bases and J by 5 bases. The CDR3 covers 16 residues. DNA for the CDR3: TGTGCCAGCAGCTTACTAAGCGGGGGGGCAGGAGATACGCAGTATTTT. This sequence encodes CASSLLSGGAGDTQYF.

CDR3 in DNA: TGTGCCAGCAGCGTAGAAGGTAGCATGGATACGCAGTATTTT. This codes for CASSVEGSMDTQYF. The genes are TRBV9 and TRBJ2-3; D unclear. There are 14 residues in the CDR3. Trimming left V 0 bases short and J 6 bases short, with 11 bases between. Germline V CDR1 and CDR2: SGDLS, YYNGEE.